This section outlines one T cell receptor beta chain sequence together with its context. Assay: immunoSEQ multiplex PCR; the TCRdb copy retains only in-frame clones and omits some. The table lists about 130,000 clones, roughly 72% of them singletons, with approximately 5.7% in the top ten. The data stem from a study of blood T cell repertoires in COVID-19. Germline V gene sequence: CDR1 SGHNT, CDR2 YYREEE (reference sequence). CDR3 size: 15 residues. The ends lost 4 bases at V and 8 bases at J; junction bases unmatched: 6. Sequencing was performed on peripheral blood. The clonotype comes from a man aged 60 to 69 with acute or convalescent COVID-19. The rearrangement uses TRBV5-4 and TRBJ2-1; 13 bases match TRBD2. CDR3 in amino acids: CASSLTSGGIHEQFF. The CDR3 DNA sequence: TGTGCCAGCAGCCTGACTAGCGGGGGGATCCATGAGCAGTTCTTC. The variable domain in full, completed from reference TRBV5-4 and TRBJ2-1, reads ETGVTQSPTHLIKTRGQQVTLRCSSQSGHNTVSWYQQALGQGPQFIFQYYREEENGRGNFPPRFSGLQFPNYSSELNVNALELDDSALYLCASSLTSGGIHEQFFGPGTRLTVL.